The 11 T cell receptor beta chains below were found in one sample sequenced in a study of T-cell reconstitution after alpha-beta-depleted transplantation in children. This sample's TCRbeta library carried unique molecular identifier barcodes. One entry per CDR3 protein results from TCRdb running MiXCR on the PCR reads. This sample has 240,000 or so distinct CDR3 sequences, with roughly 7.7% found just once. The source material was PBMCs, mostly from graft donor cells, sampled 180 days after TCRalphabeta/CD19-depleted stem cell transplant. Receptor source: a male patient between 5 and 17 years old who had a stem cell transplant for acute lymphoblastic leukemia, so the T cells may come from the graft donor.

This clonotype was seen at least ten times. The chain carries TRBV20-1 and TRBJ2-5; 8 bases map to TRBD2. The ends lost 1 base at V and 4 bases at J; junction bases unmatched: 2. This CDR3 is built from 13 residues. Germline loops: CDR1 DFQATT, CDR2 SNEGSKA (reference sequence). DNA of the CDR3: TGCAGTGCTAGAGTTAGCGGGGTAGAGACCCAGTACTTC. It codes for CSARVSGVETQYF.

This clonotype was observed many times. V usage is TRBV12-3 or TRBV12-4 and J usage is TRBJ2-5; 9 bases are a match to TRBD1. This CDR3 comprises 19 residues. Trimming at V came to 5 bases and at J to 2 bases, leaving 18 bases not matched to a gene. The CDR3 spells CASSLRPPWTGELQETQYF. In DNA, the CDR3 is TGTGCCAGCAGTCTACGCCCCCCCTGGACAGGGGAACTGCAAGAGACCCAGTACTTC.

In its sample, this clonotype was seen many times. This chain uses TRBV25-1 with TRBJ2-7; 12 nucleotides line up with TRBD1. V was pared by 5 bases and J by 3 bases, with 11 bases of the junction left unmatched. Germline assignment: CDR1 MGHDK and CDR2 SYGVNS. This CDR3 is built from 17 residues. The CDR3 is CASSRDRGLPFSYEQYF. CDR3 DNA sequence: TGTGCCAGCAGTCGGGACAGGGGGCTACCTTTTAGCTACGAGCAGTACTTC.

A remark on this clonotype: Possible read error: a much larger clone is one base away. The CDR3 loop reads CSVDRHGYTF. CDR3 DNA: TGCAGCGTCGACAGGCACGGCTACACCTTC. V and J are TRBV29-1 and TRBJ1-2; the D gene is possibly TRBD1 (6 bases). The CDR3 has 10 amino acids. V was cut by 6 bases and J by 8 bases, with 10 bases left in between. Germline V lookup: CDR1 SQVTM, CDR2 ANQGSEA.

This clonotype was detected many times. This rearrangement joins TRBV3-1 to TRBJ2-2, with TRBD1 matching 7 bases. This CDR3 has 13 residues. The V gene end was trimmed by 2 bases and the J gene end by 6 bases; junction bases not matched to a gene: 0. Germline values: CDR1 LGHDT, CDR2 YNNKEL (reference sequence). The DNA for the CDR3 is TGTGCCAGCAGCCAAAGGGGGCCCGGGGAGCTGTTTTTT. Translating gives CASSQRGPGELFF.

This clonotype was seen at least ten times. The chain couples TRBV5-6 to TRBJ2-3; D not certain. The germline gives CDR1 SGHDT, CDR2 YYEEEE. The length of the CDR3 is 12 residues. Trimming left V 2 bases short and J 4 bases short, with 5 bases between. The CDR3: CASSFGSDTQYF. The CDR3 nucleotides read TGTGCCAGCAGCTTCGGTTCAGATACGCAGTATTTT.

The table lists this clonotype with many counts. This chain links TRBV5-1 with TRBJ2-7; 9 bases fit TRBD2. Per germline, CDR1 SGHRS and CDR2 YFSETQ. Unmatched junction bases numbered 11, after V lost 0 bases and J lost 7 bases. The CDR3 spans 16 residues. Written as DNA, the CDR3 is TGCGCCAGCAGCTTGGCCCCTAGCGGGATCACATTGGAGCAGTACTTC. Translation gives CASSLAPSGITLEQYF.

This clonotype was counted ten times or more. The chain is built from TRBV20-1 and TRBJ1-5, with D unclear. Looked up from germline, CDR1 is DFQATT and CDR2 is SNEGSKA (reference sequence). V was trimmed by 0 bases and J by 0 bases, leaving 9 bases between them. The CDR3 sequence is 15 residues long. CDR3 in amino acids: CSARERQYSNQPQHF. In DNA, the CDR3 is TGCAGTGCTAGAGAACGGCAGTATAGCAATCAGCCCCAGCATTTT.

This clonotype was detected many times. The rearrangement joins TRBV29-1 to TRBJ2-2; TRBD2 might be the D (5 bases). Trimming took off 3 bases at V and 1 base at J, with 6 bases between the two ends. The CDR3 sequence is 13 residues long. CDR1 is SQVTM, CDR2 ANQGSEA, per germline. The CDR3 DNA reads TGCAGCGTTGATGCGGGGAACACCGGGGAGCTGTTTTTT. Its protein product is CSVDAGNTGELFF.

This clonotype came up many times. CDR3 amino acids: CASSFSGSGETQYF. The CDR3 DNA reads as TGTGCCAGCAGCTTTTCCGGGAGCGGAGAGACCCAGTACTTC. The rearrangement links TRBV7-9 to TRBJ2-5, with a possible D match to TRBD2 (6 bases). The V and J ends lost 3 bases and 4 bases respectively, with 12 bases between them. The CDR3 extends over 14 amino acids. Looked up from germline, CDR1 is SEHNR and CDR2 is FQNEAQ (reference sequence). Combining the CDR3 with reference TRBV7-9 and TRBJ2-5 gives the whole variable domain DTGVSQNPRHKITKRGQNVTFRCDPISEHNRLYWYRQTLGQGPEFLTYFQNEAQLEKSRLLSDRFSAERPKGSFSTLEIQRTEQGDSAMYLCASSFSGSGETQYFGPGTRLLVL.

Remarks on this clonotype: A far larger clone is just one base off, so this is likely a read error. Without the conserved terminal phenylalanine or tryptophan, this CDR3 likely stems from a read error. The CDR3 DNA is TGTGCCAGCAGTTTAGGACAGAGGAACACTGAAGCTTTCTCT. Its translation is CASSLGQRNTEAFS. This sequence joins TRBV12-3 or TRBV12-4 and TRBJ1-1; D is possibly TRBD1 (5 bases). The CDR3 is made up of 14 amino acids. V was pared by 1 base and J by 1 base, with 7 bases between.